The 15 T cell receptor beta chains below come from one sample, sequenced in a study of cytomegalovirus exposure and HLA in healthy donors. 60 Vbeta and 13 Jbeta primers were used in PCR. Libraries were prepared by immunoSEQ multiplex PCR; TCRdb keeps only in-frame clonotypes and omits some of them. The data hold approximately 150,000 clones, with 65% to 85% observed a single time. The sample consisted of PBMCs. These receptors were collected from a man between 50 and 59 years old in good health and CMV-seropositive.

This clone was found a few times. The chain recombines TRBV19 with TRBJ1-1; D remains unclear. The CDR3 runs to 13 residues. CDR1 is LNHDA, CDR2 SQIVND, per germline (reference sequence). Trimming took 0 bases from V and 7 from J, leaving 9 bases between them. CDR3 residues: CASSIDPGGEAFF. The CDR3 coding sequence is TGTGCCAGTAGTATAGATCCCGGCGGTGAAGCTTTCTTT.

The chain combines TRBV11-2 with TRBJ1-3, with D perhaps matching TRBD1 (6 bases). Germline assignment: CDR1 SGHAT and CDR2 FQNNGV. The CDR3 consists of 14 residues. The V gene lost 7 bases and the J gene lost 5 bases, with 15 bases spanning the gap. In nucleotides, the CDR3 is TGTGCCAGCACACCCCAGGGGTTGAGAAACACCATATATTTT. Amino acids: CASTPQGLRNTIYF.

The chain recombines TRBV21-1 with TRBJ2-5; the table calls TRBD2, which could not be checked here. TRBV21-1 is assigned pseudogene status. The CDR3 covers 19 residues. The chain's CDR3 is CASNNWARDWDLIQETQYF. The CDR3 bases are TGTGCCAGCAATAATTGGGCCCGCGATTGGGACTTAATACAAGAGACCCAGTACTTC.

V is TRBV11-1 and J is TRBJ1-2; D ambiguous. Trimming took off 4 bases at V and 5 bases at J, with 11 bases between the two ends. Germline values: CDR1 SGHAT, CDR2 FQDESV (reference sequence). The CDR3 spans 13 residues. The CDR3 protein is CASSYGLFYGYTF. In nucleotides, the CDR3 is TGTGCCAGCAGCTACGGACTGTTTTATGGCTACACCTTC.

This chain links TRBV9 with TRBJ2-5, with 8 positions matching TRBD1. Germline-derived CDR1 and CDR2 are SGDLS and YYNGEE. This CDR3 is 19 amino acids long. With 4 bases clipped from V and 5 bases from J, the junction kept 22 bases outside the gene matches. The CDR3, as DNA: TGTGCCAGCAGCCCATCCCCCTCCCCGACAGGGGCCCGCTGGGAGACCCAGTACTTC. Translated, it gives CASSPSPSPTGARWETQYF. Variable domain in full (rest from reference TRBV9 and TRBJ2-5): DSGVTQTPKHLITATGQRVTLRCSPRSGDLSVYWYQQSLDQGLQFLIQYYNGEERAKGNILERFSAQQFPDLHSELNLSSLELGDSALYFCASSPSPSPTGARWETQYFGPGTRLLVL.

The chain carries TRBV7-9 and TRBJ2-5; D is possibly TRBD2 (6 bases). V was pared by 5 bases and J by 0 bases, with 7 bases between. CDR1 SEHNR and CDR2 FQNEAQ come from the germline V gene (reference sequence). The CDR3 sequence is 13 residues long. The CDR3 spells CASSRRDQETQYF. DNA for the CDR3: TGTGCCAGCAGCCGGAGGGACCAAGAGACCCAGTACTTC.

The chain employs TRBV6-6 and TRBJ1-3, with TRBD1 matching 8 bases. After removal of 6 bases from V and 2 bases from J, the junction contained 3 bases not matched to a gene. The germline gives CDR1 MNHNY, CDR2 SVGAGI (reference sequence). CDR3 size: 14 residues. As DNA, the CDR3 is TGTGCCAGCAGGCCGGACAGGGCTGGAAACACCATATATTTT. This encodes CASRPDRAGNTIYF.

The chain is built from TRBV28 and TRBJ1-5, with 8 bases that match TRBD1. Trimming cost V 3 bases and J 2 bases; bases outside gene matches: 6. Germline V gives CDR1 MDHEN, CDR2 SYDVKM. This CDR3 region has 16 residues. CDR3 residues: CASSLSGQGGNQPQHF. CDR3 in DNA: TGTGCCAGCAGTTTGTCAGGACAGGGAGGCAATCAGCCCCAGCATTTT.

V gene TRBV30 combines with J gene TRBJ1-1, with 7 nucleotides matching TRBD1. V gave up 5 bases and J gave up 3 bases; unmatched junction bases: 6. Germline loops: CDR1 GTSNPN, CDR2 SVGIG (reference sequence). The CDR3 covers 13 residues. DNA for the CDR3: TGTGCCTGGTCACAGGGGATGTACACTGAAGCTTTCTTT. It translates to CAWSQGMYTEAFF.

This chain links TRBV27 with TRBJ1-1; D uncertain. Germline values: CDR1 MNHEY, CDR2 SMNVEV (reference sequence). The CDR3 contains 15 residues. V was pared by 5 bases and J by 6 bases, with 19 bases between. In nucleotides, the CDR3 is TGTGCCAGCAGTCCATACCCATTGGAGGGTTCTGAAGCTTTCTTT. The encoded protein is CASSPYPLEGSEAFF.

V and J are TRBV2 and TRBJ1-3; no clear D. The germline V and J ends were trimmed by 6 bases and 8 bases, with 8 bases remaining between them. The CDR3 is 11 amino acids. Germline CDR1 reads SNHLY; CDR2 reads FYNNEI. The CDR3 spells CASRLVDTIYF. CDR3 DNA: TGTGCCAGCAGACTAGTGGACACCATATATTTT.

CDR3 sequence reads: CASTRLNNYGYTF. The CDR3, as DNA: TGTGCCAGTACGAGACTGAACAACTATGGCTACACCTTC. The J gene is TRBJ1-2, the V gene TRBV2; no firm D call. V gave up 9 bases and J gave up 2 bases, with 13 bases separating them. CDR1 SNHLY and CDR2 FYNNEI come from the germline V gene. The CDR3 is made up of 13 amino acids.

The rearrangement uses TRBV28 and TRBJ1-1; tentative D call: TRBD1 (5 bases). Germline V gene sequence: CDR1 MDHEN, CDR2 SYDVKM. V lost 3 bases and J 3 bases, leaving 11 bases between the germline ends. The CDR3 runs to 14 residues. The CDR3 loop reads CASSFFGHDTEAFF. The CDR3 DNA is TGTGCCAGCAGTTTTTTTGGACACGACACTGAAGCTTTCTTT.

J is TRBJ1-2 and V is TRBV28, with a weak D call TRBD1 (6 bases). CDR1 and CDR2 from the germline V gene are MDHEN and SYDVKM. V was trimmed by 8 bases and J by 7 bases, leaving 14 bases between them. CDR3 length: 12 residues. In DNA, the CDR3 is TGTGCCAGCCAAGGGACATTTAGTGGCTACACCTTC. It specifies CASQGTFSGYTF.

The chain joins TRBV21-1 to TRBJ2-5; the table gives TRBD1 as D, unverified against the DNA. TRBV21-1 is shown as a pseudogene. The CDR3 totals 15 residues. Here the CDR3 reads CASSTDRGRGETQYF. The DNA for the CDR3 is TGTGCCAGCAGCACCGACAGGGGGCGAGGTGAGACCCAGTACTTC.